This T cell receptor (beta chain) was profiled in a study of blood T cell repertoires in COVID-19. For the study at large: The United States, Italy and Spain provided the acute and convalescent COVID-19 samples. Sample material is recorded as cDNA or gDNA derived from T cells, B-cell-depleted T cells, or PBMCs.

The CDR3 runs to 13 residues. Trimming stripped 0 bases from V and 8 bases from J, with 13 bases between. Germline V gives CDR1 GTSNPN, CDR2 SVGIG (reference sequence). Original handling: Reference gene primer amplification in the assay estimated nucleated cell counts. Libraries were prepared by immunoSEQ multiplex PCR; TCRdb keeps only in-frame clonotypes and omits some of them. V and J calls and clone size come straight from that table; D and trimming were deduced from the DNA. The sample includes tens of thousands of clones, roughly 80% of them seen just once. The source material was peripheral blood. The V and J genes are TRBV30 and TRBJ1-2, with D possibly TRBD1 on 6 matching bases. The TCR sequence derives from a man in his sixties with COVID-19, enrolled during active disease. The CDR3 region is CAWSVQGGGGYTF. The CDR3 DNA is TGTGCCTGGAGTGTACAAGGGGGAGGGGGCTACACCTTC.